The entry that follows covers one T cell receptor (beta chain) sequence. Antigen specificity is unknown. This sample was taken from a study of Graves' ophthalmopathy and Graves' hyperthyroidism. Each diagnosis was determined on the basis of clinical symptoms, serum thyroxine, TRAb, thyroid ultrasound and orbital computed tomography. General study findings and limits: Blood contained most expanded thyroid clonotypes exceeding 0.001 frequency.

CDR1 is MNHEY and CDR2 is SVGAGI in the germline V gene. Trimming stripped 4 bases from V and 9 bases from J, with 13 bases between. The CDR3 runs to 14 residues. Amplification of the TCR beta CDR3 regions used RNA transcripts (as template). HTBI primers served in a first-round RT-PCR, which a second-round multiplex PCR followed. MiXCR, run by TCRdb on the multiplex PCR reads, gives a single entry per CDR3 protein. Among 230,000 or so distinct CDR3 sequences, 45% were seen once, and the ten largest hold around half. This clonotype originated in an adult man with Graves' ophthalmopathy. This sequence joins TRBV6-5 and TRBJ1-6; D is possibly TRBD1 (5 bases). Sequences were obtained from peripheral blood. For the CDR3, the DNA is TGTGCCAGCAGTTTATGGGACGATGGTTCACCCCTCCACTTT. Amino acid sequence: CASSLWDDGSPLHF.